A selection of T cell receptor beta chains follows, all from one sample in a study of T cell repertoires in cytomegalovirus infection. What these receptors recognize is not known. TCRdb re-analysed the reads in MiXCR, keeping a single row per CDR3 protein. The sample has hundreds of thousands of distinct CDR3 sequences, 31% seen once. Sequences were derived from cultured CD8+ T cells from PBMCs, sampled from culture after CMV antigen stimulation. Receptors were obtained from a human donor in good health (CMV status not recorded). Some clones in this sample may be carry-over from other donors' samples. CDR3s include the opening cysteine and the closing phenylalanine or tryptophan. Each record gives: V gene, J gene, clone size, CDR3 protein. Expanded clones are given a class, and other clones once, few, many or no size at all.

>TRBV7-6|TRBJ2-5|once
CASSLFGQGALVETQYF
>TRBV5-6|TRBJ2-3|few
CASSLTMGQGSTDTQYF
>TRBV6-6|TRBJ2-7|.
CASSFHRDAGSYEQYF
>TRBV27|TRBJ1-2|.
CASSSSGLPAANYGYTF
>TRBV7-8|TRBJ2-2|.
CASSLDMGTGELFF
>TRBV12-3/TRBV12-4|TRBJ1-4|many
CASSSNPRATNEKLFF
>TRBV9|TRBJ2-3|.
CASSVVGTVTDTQYF
>TRBV2|TRBJ1-1|few
CASTGETEAFF
>TRBV19|TRBJ2-6|many
CASSTSSGANVLTF
>TRBV12-3/TRBV12-4|TRBJ2-4|.
CASSSWDAEGWNIQYF
>TRBV11-2|TRBJ1-2|many
CASSLGQTNYGYTF
>TRBV7-9|TRBJ2-1|few
CASSLKGGEQFF
>TRBV15|TRBJ2-1|few
CATTGTGNYNEQFF
>TRBV20-1|TRBJ1-1|.
CSARDLGGTEAFF
>TRBV7-2|TRBJ2-7|.
CASSLPLRNEQYF
>TRBV7-6|TRBJ2-7|.
CASSPRTGKSYEQYF
>TRBV4-2|TRBJ2-3|.
CATRIGTDTQYF
>TRBV7-2|TRBJ2-2|many
CASSLLGGGTGELFF
>TRBV10-3|TRBJ2-2|few
CAISESEANTGELFF
>TRBV3-1|TRBJ2-5|few
CASSQDQGAQETQYF
>TRBV4-3|TRBJ2-1|few
CASSPMGRQQFF
>TRBV7-8|TRBJ2-1|few
CASSLSGIGPNNEQFF
>TRBV20-1|TRBJ1-6|few
CSARDSDSLSYNSPLHF
>TRBV12-3/TRBV12-4|TRBJ1-5|.
CASTRGDEDQPQHF
>TRBV3-1|TRBJ2-7|.
CASSPSGTGIYEQYF
>TRBV5-6|TRBJ2-2|few
CASSLTGGGWDTGELFF
>TRBV27|TRBJ1-6|.
CASSSGLLSPLHF
>TRBV12-5|TRBJ2-2|.
CASGYNLEGSNTGELFF
>TRBV28|TRBJ2-5|.
CASITGGGPEETQYF
>TRBV7-8|TRBJ2-1|many
CASSLAWGVAYNEQFF
>TRBV28|TRBJ2-7|.
CASSYELTYEQYF
>TRBV10-2|TRBJ2-7|few
CASTFGGTSYEQYF
>TRBV12-5|TRBJ2-5|many
CATIGQGLWETQYF
>TRBV2|TRBJ2-3|.
CASSEALRLSSSTDTQYF
>TRBV2|TRBJ2-2|.
CAREDSLNTGELFF
>TRBV6-4|TRBJ2-1|.
CARLTVGNEQFF
>TRBV19|TRBJ2-1|.
CASSQGFYNEQFF
>TRBV3-1|TRBJ1-2|.
CASSQVSDLKGRGYTF
>TRBV7-2|TRBJ1-5|.
CASSWGLHKSDQPQHF
>TRBV28|TRBJ1-1|once
CASSLRAPGTEAFF
>TRBV28|TRBJ1-6|few
CASSVSRLDNSPLHF
>TRBV20-1|TRBJ2-3|.
CSARKDRETDTQYF
>TRBV20-1|TRBJ1-1|.
CSARGARKRAEAFF
>TRBV7-6|TRBJ2-1|.
CASSPGGGFEQFF
>TRBV7-4|TRBJ2-7|few
CASSTTGYAYEQYF
>TRBV16|TRBJ2-7|.
CASSLTAISYEQYF
>TRBV4-3|TRBJ1-2|few
CASSHNPQQPRDGYTF
>TRBV6-2/TRBV6-3|TRBJ1-5|few
CASSYGLRAIGQPQHF
>TRBV12-3/TRBV12-4|TRBJ1-1|few
CASRPRVVSLMNTEAFF
>TRBV7-8|TRBJ2-5|many
CASSSPLSGAQETQYF
>TRBV7-8|TRBJ1-5|many
CASSSLGRILDNQPQHF
>TRBV20-1|TRBJ1-5|few
CSANRGYSNQPQHF
>TRBV7-6|TRBJ2-3|few
CASSPTVRGADGGYF
>TRBV2|TRBJ2-1|.
CASTSGGAYNEQFF